This TCR beta chain appears in the sequencing data of a study of T cells in localized non-small cell lung cancer (dated by TCRdb to about 2020). Background for the entire study: Comparing tumors with uninvolved tumor-adjacent lungs, the study looked at the T cell repertoires of 200 to 250 patients with early-stage NSCLC. The cohort consisted of 200 to 250 treatment-naive NSCLC patients whose localized lung tumors had been resected. The mean age of the NSCLC patients was roughly 70 years, with about 120 men and about a hundred women. Results the study describes overall, beyond this receptor: Multi-region tumor sequencing was not performed, so intratumor heterogeneity could not be excluded. A median of around 57 of the top 100 tumor clones turned up in the paired uninvolved adjacent lung, and roughly 28 of those clones also ranked among the top 100 of that same adjacent lung. Uninvolved tumor-adjacent lung showed the highest T cell clonality, higher than tumor, which suggests more focused antigenic responses in the uninvolved tumor-adjacent lung. Longer overall survival was associated with higher T cell density in blood, whereas shorter survival was associated with higher clonality in adjacent lung. Since the design was exploratory, TCR variables were selected using unadjusted p-values with no false-discovery rate correction.

V gives up 7 bases and J gives up 4 bases, and the segment between their germline ends measures 10 bases. The CDR3 goes from the cysteine to the phenylalanine over 12 residues. Just CDR3 DNA is preserved here, 36 bases in frame from base 1. Via the germline V gene, CDR1 is MNHNS and CDR2 SASEGT. At diagnosis, peripheral blood, uninvolved tumor-adjacent lung and tumor were collected and stored as a combination of fresh-frozen and FFPE material. Blood samples were analyzed as peripheral blood mononuclear cells for TCR repertoire profiling. The immunoSEQ Assay was used to sequence TCR beta CDR3 regions from DNA. The original methods were these. T cell density was computed as TCR beta template counts normalized to usable DNA estimated by amplifying housekeeping genes. The preseqR package was used to estimate richness by extrapolating to 400,000 templates for PBMC samples and to 120,000 templates for tissue samples. Clonality was defined as one minus Pielou's evenness. Tissue-enriched TCRs were identified by differential abundance testing using productive amino-acid clonotypes, minimum total count 5 and alpha 0.1. The Jaccard Index and the Morisita Overlap Index were used to measure repertoire overlap between compartments. GLIPH grouped TCR beta CDR3s together with public tetramer-defined viral CDR3s, and a viral motif had to include at least three viral sequences and also show V-gene enrichment. In its TCRdb copy, this immuneACCESS table keeps in-frame sequences only and misses some clones. Where compared with another copy, unresolved V genes explain less than half of these, and the others have no known cause. The V and J calls and the clone size are those of that table, but D and trimming were determined from the DNA. The table for this sample lists about 43,000 clones; 91% of them were counted only once. Roughly a tenth of the sample is taken by the ten largest.

Remarks on this clone: The antigen it binds to is not known. No base quality information exists; no much larger clone differs at one position.

Sequenced material: PBMCs, taken before any cancer treatment. This receptor was identified in a woman aged 35 to 75 with stage II lung adenocarcinoma. The rearrangement joined TRBV6-1 to TRBJ2-5; 6 matching bases give a weak D call of TRBD2. The nucleotide sequence reads TGTGCCAGCACAAGGGGAGGAGAGACCCAGTACTTC. Its protein is CASTRGGETQYF.